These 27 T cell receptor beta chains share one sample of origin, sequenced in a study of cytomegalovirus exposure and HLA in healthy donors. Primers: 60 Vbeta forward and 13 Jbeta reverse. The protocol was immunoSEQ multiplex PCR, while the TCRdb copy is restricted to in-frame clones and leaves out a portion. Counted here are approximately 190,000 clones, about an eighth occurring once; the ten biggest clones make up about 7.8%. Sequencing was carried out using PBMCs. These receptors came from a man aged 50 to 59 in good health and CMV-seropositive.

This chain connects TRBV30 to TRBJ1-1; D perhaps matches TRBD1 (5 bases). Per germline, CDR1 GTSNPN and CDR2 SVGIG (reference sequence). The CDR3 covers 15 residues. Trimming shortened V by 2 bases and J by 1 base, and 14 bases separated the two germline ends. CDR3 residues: CAWSSKGSANTEAFF. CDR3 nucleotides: TGTGCCTGGAGTAGCAAGGGGTCGGCGAACACTGAAGCTTTCTTT.

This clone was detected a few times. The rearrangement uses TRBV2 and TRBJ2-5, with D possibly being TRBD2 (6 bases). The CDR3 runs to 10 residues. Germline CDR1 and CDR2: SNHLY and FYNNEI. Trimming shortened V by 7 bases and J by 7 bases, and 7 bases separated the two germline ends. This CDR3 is CASMGGTQYF. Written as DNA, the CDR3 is TGTGCCAGCATGGGGGGGACCCAGTACTTC.

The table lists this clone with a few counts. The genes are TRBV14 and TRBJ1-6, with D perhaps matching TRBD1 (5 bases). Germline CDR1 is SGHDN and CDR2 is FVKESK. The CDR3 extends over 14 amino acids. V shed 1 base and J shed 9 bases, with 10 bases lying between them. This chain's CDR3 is CASSQVTGSSPLHF. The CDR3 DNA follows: TGTGCCAGCAGCCAAGTAACAGGCAGTTCACCCCTCCACTTT.

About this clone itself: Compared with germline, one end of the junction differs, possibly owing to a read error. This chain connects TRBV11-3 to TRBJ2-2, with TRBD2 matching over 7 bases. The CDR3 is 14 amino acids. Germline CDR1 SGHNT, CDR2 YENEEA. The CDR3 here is CASKGGVNIGELFF. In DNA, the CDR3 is TGTGCCAGCAAGGGAGGGGTGAACATCGGGGAGCTGTTTTTT.

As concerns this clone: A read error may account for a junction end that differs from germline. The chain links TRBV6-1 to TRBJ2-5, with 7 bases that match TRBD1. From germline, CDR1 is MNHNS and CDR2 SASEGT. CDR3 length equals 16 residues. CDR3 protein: CASSEFDRAVLEAQYF. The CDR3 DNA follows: TGTGCCAGCAGTGAATTCGACAGGGCTGTCTTAGAGGCCCAGTACTTC.

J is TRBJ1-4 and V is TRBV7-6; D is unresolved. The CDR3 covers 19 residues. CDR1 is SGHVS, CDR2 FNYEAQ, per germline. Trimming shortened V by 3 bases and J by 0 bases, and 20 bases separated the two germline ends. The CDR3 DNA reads TGTGCCAGCAGCTTCCTAAGATTGGGCAGGAAGGCAACTAATGAAAAACTGTTTTTT. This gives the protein CASSFLRLGRKATNEKLFF.

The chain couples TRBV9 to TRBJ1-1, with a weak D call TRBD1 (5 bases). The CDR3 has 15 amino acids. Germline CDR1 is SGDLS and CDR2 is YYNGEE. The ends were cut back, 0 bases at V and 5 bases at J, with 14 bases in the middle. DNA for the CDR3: TGTGCCAGCAGCGTAGCCGTCGGGGGGAGGACTGAAGCTTTCTTT. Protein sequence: CASSVAVGGRTEAFF.

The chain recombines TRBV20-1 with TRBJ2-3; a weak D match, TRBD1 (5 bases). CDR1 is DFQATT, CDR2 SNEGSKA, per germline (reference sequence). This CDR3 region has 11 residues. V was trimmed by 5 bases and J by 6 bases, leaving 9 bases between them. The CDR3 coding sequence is TGCAGTGCTTCAAGGGGTGATACGCAGTATTTT. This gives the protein CSASRGDTQYF.

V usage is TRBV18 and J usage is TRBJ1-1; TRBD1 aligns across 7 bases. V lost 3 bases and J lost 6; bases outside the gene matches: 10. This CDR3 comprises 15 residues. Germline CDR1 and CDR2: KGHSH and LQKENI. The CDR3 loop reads CASSPTRGDSAEAFF. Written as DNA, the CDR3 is TGTGCCAGCTCACCGACCAGGGGGGACAGTGCTGAAGCTTTCTTT.

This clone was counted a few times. The CDR3 sequence: CASGSRQRRAGNTIYF. The DNA of the CDR3 is TGTGCCAGCGGGTCAAGACAGCGGAGGGCTGGAAACACCATATATTTT. The V call is TRBV11-3, the J call TRBJ1-3; D perhaps matches TRBD1 (5 bases). CDR3 length equals 16 residues. Trimming took 8 bases from V and 2 from J, leaving 19 bases between them. Germline V CDR1 and CDR2: SGHNT, YENEEA.

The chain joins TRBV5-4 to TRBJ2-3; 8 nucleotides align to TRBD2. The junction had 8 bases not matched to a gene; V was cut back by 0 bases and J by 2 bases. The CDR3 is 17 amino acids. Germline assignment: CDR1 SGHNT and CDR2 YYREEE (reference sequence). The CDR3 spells CASSLAIGGGLTDTQYF. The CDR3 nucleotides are TGTGCCAGCAGCTTGGCGATCGGCGGGGGGCTCACAGATACGCAGTATTTT.

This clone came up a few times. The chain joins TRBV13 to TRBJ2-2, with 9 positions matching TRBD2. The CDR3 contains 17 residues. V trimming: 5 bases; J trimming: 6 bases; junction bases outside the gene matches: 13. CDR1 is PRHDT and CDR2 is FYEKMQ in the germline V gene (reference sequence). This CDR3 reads CASSPGVSGGVSGELFF. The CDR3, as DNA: TGTGCCAGCAGCCCGGGGGTTAGCGGGGGTGTCTCCGGGGAGCTGTTTTTT.

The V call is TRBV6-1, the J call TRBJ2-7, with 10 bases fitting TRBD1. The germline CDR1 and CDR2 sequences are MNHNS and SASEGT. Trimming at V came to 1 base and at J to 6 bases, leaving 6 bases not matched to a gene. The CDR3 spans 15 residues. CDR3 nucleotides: TGTGCCAGCAGTGAAGTGGGACAGGGGAGGTTCGAGCAGTACGTC. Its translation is CASSEVGQGRFEQYV.

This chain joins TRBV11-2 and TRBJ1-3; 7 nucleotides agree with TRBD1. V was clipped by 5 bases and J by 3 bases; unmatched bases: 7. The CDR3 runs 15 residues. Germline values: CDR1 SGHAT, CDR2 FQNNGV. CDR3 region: CASSPWTGGGNTIYF. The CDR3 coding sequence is TGTGCCAGCAGCCCTTGGACAGGCGGTGGAAACACCATATATTTT.

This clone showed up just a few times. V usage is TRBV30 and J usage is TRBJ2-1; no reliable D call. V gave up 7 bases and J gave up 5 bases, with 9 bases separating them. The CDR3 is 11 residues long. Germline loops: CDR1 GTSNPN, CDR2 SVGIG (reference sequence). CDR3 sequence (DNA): TGTGCCTATCAGCGTGACAATGAGCAGTTCTTC. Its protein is CAYQRDNEQFF.

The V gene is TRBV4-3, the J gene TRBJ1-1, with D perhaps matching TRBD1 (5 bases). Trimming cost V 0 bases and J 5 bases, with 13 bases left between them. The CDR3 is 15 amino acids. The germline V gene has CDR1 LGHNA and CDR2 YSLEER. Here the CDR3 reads CASSQEIRGATEAFF. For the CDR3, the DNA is TGCGCCAGCAGCCAAGAAATAAGGGGTGCAACTGAAGCTTTCTTT.

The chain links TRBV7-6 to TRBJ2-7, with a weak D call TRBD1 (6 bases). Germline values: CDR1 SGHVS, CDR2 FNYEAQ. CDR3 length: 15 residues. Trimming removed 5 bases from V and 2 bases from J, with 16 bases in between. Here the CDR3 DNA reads TGTGCCAGCAGCCTGGCGGACAGTCAACCCTACGAGCAGTACTTC. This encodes CASSLADSQPYEQYF. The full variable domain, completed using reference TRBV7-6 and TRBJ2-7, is GAGVSQSPRYKVTKRGQDVALRCDPISGHVSLYWYRQALGQGPEFLTYFNYEAQQDKSGLPNDRFSAERPEGSISTLTIQRTEQRDSAMYRCASSLADSQPYEQYFGPGTRLTVT.

CDR3 loop: CASRTGTTGELFF. As DNA, the CDR3 is TGTGCCAGCCGGACAGGGACAACCGGGGAGCTGTTTTTT. The rearrangement uses TRBV6-5 and TRBJ2-2, with 8 bases that match TRBD1. J was trimmed by 5 bases and V by 8 bases; bases with no gene match: 4. The CDR3 is 13 amino acids. CDR1 is MNHEY, CDR2 SVGAGI, per germline.

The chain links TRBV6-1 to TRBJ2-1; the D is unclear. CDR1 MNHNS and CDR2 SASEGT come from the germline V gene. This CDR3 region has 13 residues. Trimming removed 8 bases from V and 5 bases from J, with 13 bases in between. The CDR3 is CASRRGINNEQFF. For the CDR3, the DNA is TGTGCCAGCCGGCGCGGTATAAACAATGAGCAGTTCTTC.

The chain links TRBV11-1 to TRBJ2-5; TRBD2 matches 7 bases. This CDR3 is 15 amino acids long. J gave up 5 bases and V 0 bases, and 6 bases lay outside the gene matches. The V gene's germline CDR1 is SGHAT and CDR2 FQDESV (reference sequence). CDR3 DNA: TGTGCCAGCAGCTTAGCACGGACCGGGGGGGAGACCCAGTACTTC. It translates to CASSLARTGGETQYF.

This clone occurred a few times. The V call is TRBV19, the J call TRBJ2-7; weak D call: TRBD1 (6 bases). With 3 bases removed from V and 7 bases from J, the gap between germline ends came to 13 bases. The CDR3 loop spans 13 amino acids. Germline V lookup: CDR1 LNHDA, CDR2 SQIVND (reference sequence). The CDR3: CASSIGQLGEQYF. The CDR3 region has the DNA TGTGCCAGTAGTATTGGACAGCTTGGGGAGCAGTACTTC.

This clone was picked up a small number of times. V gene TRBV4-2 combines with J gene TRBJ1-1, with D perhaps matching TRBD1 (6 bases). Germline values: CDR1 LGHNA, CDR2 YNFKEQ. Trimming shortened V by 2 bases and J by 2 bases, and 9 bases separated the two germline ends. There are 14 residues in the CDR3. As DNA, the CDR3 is TGTGCCAGCAGCCAACTGGACAGTAACACTGAAGCTTTCTTT. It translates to CASSQLDSNTEAFF.

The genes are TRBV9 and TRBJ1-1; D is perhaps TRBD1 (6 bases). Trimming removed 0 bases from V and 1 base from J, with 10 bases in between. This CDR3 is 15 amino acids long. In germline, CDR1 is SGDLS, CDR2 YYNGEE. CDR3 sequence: CASSVDTGPNTEAFF. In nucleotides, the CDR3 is TGTGCCAGCAGCGTAGATACAGGGCCGAACACTGAAGCTTTCTTT.

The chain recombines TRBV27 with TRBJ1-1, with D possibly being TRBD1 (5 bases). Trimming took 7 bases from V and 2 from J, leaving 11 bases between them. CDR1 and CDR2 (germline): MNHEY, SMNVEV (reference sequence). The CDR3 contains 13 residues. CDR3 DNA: TGTGCCAGCACCCAAGGGGCAAACACTGAAGCTTTCTTT. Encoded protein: CASTQGANTEAFF.

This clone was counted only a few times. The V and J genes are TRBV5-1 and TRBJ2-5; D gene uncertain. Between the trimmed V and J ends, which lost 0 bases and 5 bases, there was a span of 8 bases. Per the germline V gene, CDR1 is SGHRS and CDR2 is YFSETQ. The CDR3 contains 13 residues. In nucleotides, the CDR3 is TGCGCCAGCAGCTTGGCCGGTCTGGAGACCCAGTACTTC. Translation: CASSLAGLETQYF.

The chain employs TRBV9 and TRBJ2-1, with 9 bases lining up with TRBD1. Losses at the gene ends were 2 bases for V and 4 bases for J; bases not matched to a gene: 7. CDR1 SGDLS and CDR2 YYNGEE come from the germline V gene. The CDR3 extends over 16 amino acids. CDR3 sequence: CASSVTGTGNYNEQFF. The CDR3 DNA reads TGTGCCAGCAGCGTCACCGGGACAGGGAATTACAATGAGCAGTTCTTC.

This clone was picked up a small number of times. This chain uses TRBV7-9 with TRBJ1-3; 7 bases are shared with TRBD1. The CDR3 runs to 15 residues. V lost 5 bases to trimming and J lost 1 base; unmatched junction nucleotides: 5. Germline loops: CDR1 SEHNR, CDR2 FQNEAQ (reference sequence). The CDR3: CASSPDRLSGNTIYF. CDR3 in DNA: TGTGCCAGCAGCCCGGACAGGTTGTCTGGAAACACCATATATTTT.